This TCR beta chain was sequenced for a study of T cells in Graves' hyperthyroidism and ophthalmopathy (dated by TCRdb to 2018 to 2020). Some background on the complete study: Peripheral blood was collected at initial diagnosis, before any treatment. Prospective prediction of ophthalmopathy was tested in an independent validation cohort of 18 to 20 hyperthyroidism patients and 15 to 17 patients who later progressed to ophthalmopathy. Following sampling, methimazole starting at 30 mg daily was given to hyperthyroidism patients, and high-dose intravenous methylprednisolone was given to ophthalmopathy patients. The 100 discovery patients were divided at random into training and test sets in a 7:3 ratio. TCR Vbeta CDR3 sequencing of approximately 140 peripheral blood samples (over 40 ophthalmopathy, 75 to 80 hyperthyroidism and around 17 progressor patients) is reported in the paper. To identify TCR V-J signatures that set the groups apart, the researchers used a discovery cohort of 100 or so patients, made up of approximately 43 with Graves' ophthalmopathy and some 58 with stable Graves' hyperthyroidism. Thyroid tissue and blood T-cell repertoires from six Graves' hyperthyroidism patients were also compared in the study.

The study at large found these results: A model built on a 13 V-J signature distinguished ophthalmopathy from stable hyperthyroidism, reaching 87.88% sensitivity and around 81% specificity in cross-validation and 80%/75% in testing. No statistical method was used to set the sample size in advance, and investigators knew the group allocation. Most expanded thyroid clonotypes (frequency above 0.001) were also found in blood, which suggests that blood repertoires may mirror thyroid immune responses. In validation, the model predicted progression to ophthalmopathy with over 60% sensitivity and about 72% specificity, a median of about 6.7 months before onset.

TCR beta CDR3 regions were amplified from RNA transcripts. The TCR CDR3 was subjected to a first round of RT-PCR using the HTBI primer set and the Qiagen OneStep RT-PCR kit. Libraries were constructed in a second round of multiplex PCR, after which size selection and purification were carried out. Libraries were sequenced paired-end with 100 bp reads on an Illumina HiSeq2000. The paper's data handling went like this. SOAPnuke was used to process the raw data, removing reads that contained adapters or uncalled bases, had a mean Phred below 15, or lacked an exact match to the constant primer or identifier. High-quality paired reads were merged with COPE v1.2.5, and unique nucleotide sequences were defined as clonotypes. MiTCR v1.1 was used to align the clonotypes against IMGT TRBV, TRBD and TRBJ reference segments. Analysis was restricted to V-J combinations with a frequency above 0.0001, which covered 98% to 99.2% of repertoires. A TCS score was defined as the ratio of F50 (clonal expansion) to E x V (chaos), with BLOSUM62-based TCRdist applied between CDR3 peptides within each V-J. Welch's t-statistics and random forest reduced 500 to 650 V-J features to 13, which were used in a naive Bayes classifier (R e1071). TCRdb handled the public reads itself, with Q25 trimming in fastp and clone calling in MiXCR, and kept productive beta chains. Each entry is one CDR3 protein sequence, shown with its most common DNA and genes. TCRdb, rather than the study authors, made the V and J calls. For this sample there are about 520,000 distinct CDR3 sequences; around a quarter appear just once. The ten largest clones represent around 10% of the sample.

Points on this clonotype: Its binding antigen is unknown. Base qualities are not recorded, but no much larger clone differs from it by a single base.

Including cysteine and phenylalanine, the CDR3 has 14 amino acids. Only the CDR3 part of the read is kept: 42 bases, read in frame from the first base. Per the germline V gene, SGHRS is the CDR1 and YFSETQ is the CDR2. V is clipped by 3 bases and J by 4 bases, and the sequence between their germline boundaries is 11 bases long. In the ophthalmopathy patients, disease was moderately to severely active, with a Clinical Activity Score of 3 or more, a NOSPECS grade of 4 or more, and a duration of less than 3 months. The study excluded patients with uncontrolled infections, other autoimmune diseases, pregnancy or lactation. Diagnoses relied on clinical symptoms, serum thyroxine and TRAb, thyroid ultrasound and orbital computed tomography. Ficoll-Paque density gradient centrifugation was used to isolate PBMCs from around 9.1 ml of fresh peripheral blood. Total RNA was extracted using Trizol reagent, and RNA quality was assessed on an Agilent 2100 Bioanalyzer.

Specimen: blood. The sequence is built from TRBV5-1 and TRBJ2-1; D gene: possibly TRBD1, on 6 matching bases. This TCR was recovered from a woman younger than 45 with Graves' ophthalmopathy. CDR3 region: CASSWTVDYNEQFF. The DNA is TGCGCCAGCAGCTGGACAGTGGATTACAATGAGCAGTTCTTC.